The rows below give T cell receptor beta chains drawn from one sample of a study of cytomegalovirus exposure and HLA in healthy donors. Libraries were prepared by immunoSEQ multiplex PCR; TCRdb keeps only in-frame clonotypes and omits some of them. This table holds 180,000 or so clones, over 65% found once. Sequencing was done on a sample of PBMCs. The receptors were sampled from a woman in her sixties in good health and CMV-seropositive. The CDR3 runs from the conserved cysteine through the conserved F or W. The D gene is left open where the match is weak. A row's size may be missing; if present it is once, few, many or a size class.

D: .; V: TRBV14; J: TRBJ1-3; size: .; DNA: TGTGCCAGCAGCCACCGAACAGGGATCGTTGGAAACACCATATATTTT; CDR3: CASSHRTGIVGNTIYF
D: TRBD1; V: TRBV5-1; J: TRBJ1-1; size: once; DNA: TGCGCCAGCAGCTTGACAGGGGACGACACTGAAGCTTTCTTT; CDR3: CASSLTGDDTEAFF
D: TRBD1; V: TRBV14; J: TRBJ1-6; size: .; DNA: TGTGCCAGCAGCACCCGGACAGGGAAGGGTTCACCCCTCCACTTT; CDR3: CASSTRTGKGSPLHF
D: TRBD1; V: TRBV2; J: TRBJ2-5; size: .; DNA: TGTGCCAGCAGTGTGGGACAGAAACAAGAGACCCAGTACTTC; CDR3: CASSVGQKQETQYF
D: TRBD2; V: TRBV4-1; J: TRBJ2-5; size: once; DNA: TGCGCCAGCAGCCAAGTTGCGCGGGGGTCCGTAGAGACCCAGTACTTC; CDR3: CASSQVARGSVETQYF
D: TRBD1; V: TRBV7-6; J: TRBJ1-1; size: once; DNA: TGTGCCAGCAGCTTAGGTAGACAGGGAGCGAACACTGAAGCTTTCTTT; CDR3: CASSLGRQGANTEAFF
D: TRBD2; V: TRBV9; J: TRBJ2-1; size: few; DNA: TGTGCCAGCAGCGTAGACCTAGCGGGGGGCCTGGACAATGAGCAGTTCTTC; CDR3: CASSVDLAGGLDNEQFF
D: .; V: TRBV27; J: TRBJ1-2; size: few; DNA: TGTGCCAGCAGCCGGGGTTGGGATTCTAACTATGGCTACACCTTC; CDR3: CASSRGWDSNYGYTF
D: .; V: TRBV7-2; J: TRBJ2-1; size: .; DNA: TGTGCCAGCAGCTTAGGTCCGGGTGAGCAGTTCTTC; CDR3: CASSLGPGEQFF
D: .; V: TRBV2; J: TRBJ1-5; size: .; DNA: TGTGCCAGCAGTCACGCAGGCGATAGCAATCAGCCCCAGCATTTT; CDR3: CASSHAGDSNQPQHF
D: TRBD2; V: TRBV30; J: TRBJ2-6; size: .; DNA: TGTGCCTGGAGCATCGGGCCGGGGGGCCTGACTTTC; CDR3: CAWSIGPGGLTF
D: TRBD1; V: TRBV7-6; J: TRBJ2-3; size: .; DNA: TGTGCCAGCAGCCCCGGGACAGCCAGATTTTCTAGCACAGATACGCAGTATTTT; CDR3: CASSPGTARFSSTDTQYF
D: TRBD1; V: TRBV7-2; J: TRBJ1-5; size: once; DNA: TGTGCCAGCAGCGAGACAGGGTTCAGGAGCAATCAGCCCCAGCATTTT; CDR3: CASSETGFRSNQPQHF
D: .; V: TRBV9; J: TRBJ2-7; size: few; DNA: TGTGCCAGCAGCATTCGAGACTCCTACGAGCAGTACTTC; CDR3: CASSIRDSYEQYF
D: TRBD2; V: TRBV29-1; J: TRBJ2-2; size: .; DNA: TGCAGCGTTGCAATGACTAGCGGGAACACCGGAGAGCTGTTTTTT; CDR3: CSVAMTSGNTGELFF
D: TRBD2; V: TRBV30; J: TRBJ2-1; size: .; DNA: TGTGCCTGGAGTTTCACGGGACTAGCGGGAGTGGATGAGCAGTTCTTC; CDR3: CAWSFTGLAGVDEQFF
D: .; V: TRBV7-9; J: TRBJ2-6; size: .; DNA: TGTGCCAGCAGCAACAGAGCTGGGGCCAACGTCCTGACTTTC; CDR3: CASSNRAGANVLTF
D: .; V: TRBV19; J: TRBJ1-2; size: once; DNA: TGTGCCAGTAGTACGGTGACAACCTCCTATGGCTACACCTTC; CDR3: CASSTVTTSYGYTF
D: .; V: TRBV30; J: TRBJ1-5; size: .; DNA: TGTGCCTGGAAGGATGGGGCTGGCAATCAGCCCCAGCATTTT; CDR3: CAWKDGAGNQPQHF
D: TRBD1; V: TRBV28; J: TRBJ2-7; size: .; DNA: TGTGCCAGCAGGTCACCGGGACAGGGGTCCTACGAGCAGTACTTC; CDR3: CASRSPGQGSYEQYF
D: .; V: TRBV10-3; J: TRBJ2-7; size: .; DNA: TGTGCCATCAGGGCGGGGGCCCCTTCCTACGAGCAGTACTTC; CDR3: CAIRAGAPSYEQYF
D: TRBD1; V: TRBV30; J: TRBJ1-4; size: .; DNA: TGTGCCTGGAGCGTACCGGGACAGGCGGGTGAAAAACTGTTTTTT; CDR3: CAWSVPGQAGEKLFF
D: TRBD2; V: TRBV6-1; J: TRBJ2-1; size: .; DNA: TGTGCCAGCAGTGCCTTAGCGGGGGGGTCCTACAATGAGCAGTTCTTC; CDR3: CASSALAGGSYNEQFF
D: .; V: TRBV6-1; J: TRBJ2-2; size: .; DNA: TGTGCCAGCAGTGAATCAGCAGGGGCAGCGAACACCGGGGAGCTGTTTTTT; CDR3: CASSESAGAANTGELFF
D: .; V: TRBV2; J: TRBJ2-2; size: few; DNA: TGTGCCAGCAGTCAAGACTACACCGGGGAGCTGTTTTTT; CDR3: CASSQDYTGELFF
D: TRBD2; V: TRBV5-4; J: TRBJ2-1; size: .; DNA: TGTGCCAGCAGCCCTGGACTAGCGGGAGAGTACAATGAGCAGTTCTTC; CDR3: CASSPGLAGEYNEQFF
D: .; V: TRBV2; J: TRBJ1-6; size: .; DNA: TGTGCCAGCAGCCTCCCAGGGGCAGGGCCCAATTCACCCCTCCACTTT; CDR3: CASSLPGAGPNSPLHF
D: TRBD1; V: TRBV28; J: TRBJ2-2; size: .; DNA: TGTGCCAGCAGTACCCGACACACCGACAGGGTCACCGGGGAGCTGTTTTTT; CDR3: CASSTRHTDRVTGELFF
D: TRBD1; V: TRBV27; J: TRBJ1-2; size: few; DNA: TGTGCCAGCAGTTTCCAAGGACAGGGGGCGCAGGGCTACACCTTC; CDR3: CASSFQGQGAQGYTF
D: TRBD2; V: TRBV18; J: TRBJ2-7; size: .; DNA: TGTGCCAGCTCACCGGGACTAGCGGGAGTTTACGAGCAGTACTTC; CDR3: CASSPGLAGVYEQYF
D: TRBD2; V: TRBV27; J: TRBJ2-7; size: .; DNA: TGTGCCAGCAGTTCCTCGGTAGCGGGAGTCCCCGAGCAGTACTTC; CDR3: CASSSSVAGVPEQYF
D: .; V: TRBV2; J: TRBJ2-1; size: .; DNA: TGTGCCAGCAGTGAAACAGGCCACAATGAGCAGTTCTTC; CDR3: CASSETGHNEQFF
D: TRBD1; V: TRBV18; J: TRBJ1-1; size: .; DNA: TGTGCCAGCTCATCGGGACAGTTGAACACTGAAGCTTTCTTT; CDR3: CASSSGQLNTEAFF
D: .; V: TRBV6-5; J: TRBJ1-6; size: .; DNA: TGTGCCACTAGGCCCGGTCGGAATAATTCACCCCTCCACTTT; CDR3: CATRPGRNNSPLHF
D: TRBD2; V: TRBV19; J: TRBJ2-5; size: .; DNA: TGTGCCAGTAGTGGACTAGCGGCAATTGACCAAGAGACCCAGTACTTC; CDR3: CASSGLAAIDQETQYF
D: TRBD2; V: TRBV27; J: TRBJ2-7; size: .; DNA: TGTGCCAGCAGTTTATCCGGGACTAGCCTTTTTTACGAGCAGTACTTC; CDR3: CASSLSGTSLFYEQYF
D: .; V: TRBV19; J: TRBJ2-1; size: .; DNA: TGTGCCAGTAGTATCGGAGCAAATGAGCAGTTCTTC; CDR3: CASSIGANEQFF
D: TRBD1; V: TRBV5-1; J: TRBJ2-1; size: .; DNA: TGCGCCAGCAGCTTAGGGACAGGGAATGAGCAGTTCTTC; CDR3: CASSLGTGNEQFF
D: TRBD2; V: TRBV10-3; J: TRBJ2-1; size: few; DNA: TGTGCCATCAGCGTTACTAGCGGGACTAGCTCCTACAATGAGCAGTTCTTC; CDR3: CAISVTSGTSSYNEQFF
D: .; V: TRBV14; J: TRBJ2-2; size: .; DNA: TGTGCCAGCAGCCAAGTGGCGACAGCGAACACCGGGGAGCTGTTTTTT; CDR3: CASSQVATANTGELFF
D: .; V: TRBV6-5; J: TRBJ1-1; size: .; DNA: TGTGCCAGCAGAAACAGGGCGATGAACACTGAAGCTTTCTTT; CDR3: CASRNRAMNTEAFF
D: TRBD2; V: TRBV10-3; J: TRBJ2-5; size: .; DNA: TGTGCCATCAGTGTAGGTTCGAGATTAGCGGGGGGGAAGACCCAGTACTTC; CDR3: CAISVGSRLAGGKTQYF
D: .; V: TRBV5-4; J: TRBJ2-3; size: .; DNA: TGTGCCAGCAGCCACAAACCCACCACAACAGATACGCAGTATTTT; CDR3: CASSHKPTTTDTQYF
D: .; V: TRBV28; J: TRBJ2-7; size: once; DNA: TGTGCCAGCAGTTTATGGGCAGGGACTTACGAGCAGTACTTC; CDR3: CASSLWAGTYEQYF
D: .; V: TRBV6-5; J: TRBJ2-7; size: .; DNA: TGTGCCAGCAGTTACGATGGACAGCCTACCTACGAGCAGTACTTC; CDR3: CASSYDGQPTYEQYF
D: .; V: TRBV7-9; J: TRBJ2-6; size: .; DNA: TGTGCCAGCAGGTCCCCTCGCTCTGGGGCCAACGTCCTGACTTTC; CDR3: CASRSPRSGANVLTF
D: .; V: TRBV9; J: TRBJ2-6; size: once; DNA: TGTGCCAGCAGCGTGGGGACATCTGGGGCCAACGTCCTGACTTTC; CDR3: CASSVGTSGANVLTF
D: .; V: TRBV6-1; J: TRBJ2-3; size: once; DNA: TGTGCCAGCAGTGCGGGACACCTTTCCACAGATACGCAGTATTTT; CDR3: CASSAGHLSTDTQYF
D: .; V: TRBV27; J: TRBJ2-4; size: .; DNA: TGTGCCAGCGGCAGGAGAGAAGCCGGGGACATTCAGTACTTC; CDR3: CASGRREAGDIQYF
D: TRBD1; V: TRBV7-9; J: TRBJ1-4; size: .; DNA: TGTGCCAGCAGCGCTCGGGACAGGGGAAATGAAAAACTGTTTTTT; CDR3: CASSARDRGNEKLFF
D: .; V: TRBV5-1; J: TRBJ1-2; size: .; DNA: TGCGCCAGCAGCTCCAGGAGCGGGCCCTATGGCTACACCTTC; CDR3: CASSSRSGPYGYTF
D: .; V: TRBV7-2; J: TRBJ2-3; size: few; DNA: TGTGCCATAGGCAGGGCGGGGACAGATACGCAGTATTTT; CDR3: CAIGRAGTDTQYF
D: TRBD1; V: TRBV10-3; J: TRBJ1-2; size: once; DNA: TGTGCCATCAGTGAGTCGAGAGGGGGACAGTTCTATGGCTACACCTTC; CDR3: CAISESRGGQFYGYTF
D: TRBD2; V: TRBV5-1; J: TRBJ2-7; size: .; DNA: TGCGCCAGCAGCTTGGGGGAGCGGGGCTACGAGCAGTACTTC; CDR3: CASSLGERGYEQYF